The 14 T cell receptor beta chains in this list originate from one sample, sequenced in a study of cytomegalovirus exposure and HLA in healthy donors. PCR was performed using 60 Vbeta and 13 Jbeta primers. Clones were read by immunoSEQ multiplex PCR, and TCRdb kept only the in-frame ones, dropping some. This repertoire shows 120,000 to 150,000 clones, around 72% found once; its top ten account for approximately 2%. The sample was PBMCs. Receptors originate from a middle-aged man in good health and CMV-seronegative.

J is TRBJ2-7 and V is TRBV28; 7 bases are shared with TRBD1. Losses at the gene ends were 5 bases for V and 2 bases for J; bases not matched to a gene: 15. Germline values: CDR1 MDHEN, CDR2 SYDVKM. This CDR3 is 17 amino acids long. The CDR3 here is CASSPPTGVGLTYEQYF. In nucleotides, the CDR3 is TGTGCCAGCAGTCCACCTACAGGGGTGGGTCTTACCTACGAGCAGTACTTC.

The V gene is TRBV4-3, the J gene TRBJ1-2, with D possibly TRBD1 on 5 matching bases. Germline lookup yields CDR1 LGHNA and CDR2 YSLEER. The germline V and J ends were trimmed by 0 bases and 4 bases, with 24 bases remaining between them. This CDR3 is built from 19 residues. CDR3 sequence: CASSQDKQVRSGAAYGYTF. CDR3 in DNA: TGCGCCAGCAGCCAAGACAAACAGGTTCGTAGCGGGGCGGCCTATGGCTACACCTTC.

This chain connects TRBV7-6 to TRBJ1-2, with 9 bases fitting TRBD1. J lost 7 bases, V lost 4 bases, and 7 bases had no gene match. Germline V gene lookup returns CDR1 SGHVS and CDR2 FNYEAQ. The CDR3 sequence is 14 residues long. CDR3 amino acids: CASSSRQGGSGYTF. The CDR3 DNA reads as TGTGCCAGCAGCTCAAGACAGGGGGGAAGTGGCTACACCTTC. The full variable domain, completed using reference TRBV7-6 and TRBJ1-2, is GAGVSQSPRYKVTKRGQDVALRCDPISGHVSLYWYRQALGQGPEFLTYFNYEAQQDKSGLPNDRFSAERPEGSISTLTIQRTEQRDSAMYRCASSSRQGGSGYTFGSGTRLTVV.

The chain couples TRBV20-1 to TRBJ2-7, with D possibly being TRBD1 (6 bases). The CDR3 spans 11 residues. CDR1 is DFQATT and CDR2 is SNEGSKA in the germline V gene (reference sequence). Trimming removed 5 bases at V and 5 bases at J, with 10 bases between. CDR3 in DNA: TGCAGTGCTGGGGGCCTGGACGAGCAGTACTTC. It specifies CSAGGLDEQYF.

V is TRBV10-1 and J is TRBJ1-2; tentatively, D is TRBD1 (5 bases). V gave up 2 bases and J gave up 2 bases, with 6 bases separating them. Per germline, CDR1 WNHNN and CDR2 SYGVQD (reference sequence). CDR3 length: 13 amino acids. The CDR3 coding sequence is TGCGCCAGCAGTGAGGCAGGGAACTATGGCTACACCTTC. Its protein product is CASSEAGNYGYTF.

The V and J genes are TRBV6-5 and TRBJ1-1; 8 bases match TRBD1. Losses at the gene ends were 0 bases for V and 4 bases for J; bases not matched to a gene: 7. Looked up from germline, CDR1 is MNHEY and CDR2 is SVGAGI. This CDR3 has 16 amino acids. The CDR3 DNA reads as TGTGCCAGCAGTTACTCGATAGGACAGGGTGGCACTGAAGCTTTCTTT. Encoded protein: CASSYSIGQGGTEAFF.

The chain employs TRBV18 and TRBJ2-7, with 9 bases aligning to TRBD2. Germline CDR1 is KGHSH and CDR2 is LQKENI. The CDR3 spans 15 residues. V dropped 3 bases and J dropped 6; count of bases not matched to a gene: 9. The chain's CDR3 is CASSPNPSGASEQYF. For the CDR3, the DNA is TGTGCCAGCTCACCCAACCCTAGCGGGGCGAGCGAGCAGTACTTC.

The rearrangement joins TRBV2 to TRBJ1-5; 10 bases align to TRBD1. The CDR3 spans 15 residues. Per the germline V gene, CDR1 is SNHLY and CDR2 is FYNNEI. The V gene end was trimmed by 4 bases and the J gene end by 2 bases; junction bases not matched to a gene: 2. The CDR3 region is CASSGDRGGNQPQHF. CDR3 in DNA: TGTGCCAGCAGTGGGGACAGGGGTGGCAATCAGCCCCAGCATTTT.

V and J are TRBV27 and TRBJ2-7; 7 positions match TRBD1. With V trimmed by 1 base and J by 6 bases, 3 bases remained unmatched. The CDR3 contains 13 residues. Germline V gene lookup returns CDR1 MNHEY and CDR2 SMNVEV (reference sequence). In DNA, the CDR3 is TGTGCCAGCAGTTTATATAGGGGGCTCGAGCAGTACTTC. This sequence encodes CASSLYRGLEQYF.

This chain joins TRBV25-1 and TRBJ2-7; D may be TRBD2 (5 bases). V was shortened by 5 bases and J by 3 bases, with 8 bases between the two germline ends. Germline V gives CDR1 MGHDK, CDR2 SYGVNS. This CDR3 is built from 12 residues. The CDR3 reads CASSRGGYEQYF. The CDR3 DNA sequence: TGTGCCAGCAGTCGGGGTGGCTACGAGCAGTACTTC.

This chain uses TRBV10-3 with TRBJ1-2, with D possibly being TRBD1 (6 bases). CDR3 length: 11 amino acids. Germline lookup yields CDR1 ENHRY and CDR2 SYGVKD. V lost 8 bases and J lost 8, with 12 bases in between. The CDR3 nucleotides are TGTGCCATCGATGCAGGGGCCGGCTACACCTTC. It encodes CAIDAGAGYTF.

This chain connects TRBV7-8 to TRBJ2-7; perhaps TRBD2 as D (6 bases). This CDR3 region has 16 residues. Trimming took 3 bases from V and 0 from J, leaving 15 bases between them. Germline CDR1 reads SGHVS; CDR2 reads FQNEAQ. This chain's CDR3 is CASSFLVGGPSYEQYF. CDR3 nucleotides: TGTGCCAGCAGCTTTTTGGTGGGAGGTCCCTCCTACGAGCAGTACTTC.

The rearrangement uses TRBV5-1 and TRBJ1-1; the D gene is possibly TRBD1 (5 bases). CDR1 is SGHRS, CDR2 YFSETQ, per germline. Trimming shortened V by 0 bases and J by 6 bases, and 15 bases separated the two germline ends. The CDR3 has 15 residues. The CDR3 bases are TGCGCCAGCAGCTTGGCTGGGGCAGGACGTCCTGAAGCTTTCTTT. It specifies CASSLAGAGRPEAFF.

This clone was found once. CDR3 sequence reads: CASSLAGGAQETQYF. The CDR3 DNA reads as TGCGCCAGCAGCTTAGCGGGGGGAGCCCAAGAGACCCAGTACTTC. V gene TRBV5-1 combines with J gene TRBJ2-5; 9 bases match TRBD2. Unmatched junction bases numbered 3, after V lost 2 bases and J lost 1 base. This CDR3 region has 15 residues. Germline CDR1 reads SGHRS; CDR2 reads YFSETQ.